The 19 T cell receptor beta chains given below trace back to one sample, sequenced in a study of T cell repertoires in ileal Crohn's disease. This table comes from immunoSEQ multiplex PCR, and its TCRdb copy is limited to in-frame clones, with some not included. The profile shows approximately 17,000 clones, around 88% of them singletons. The sample was ileal tissue. The receptors originated from an adult with Crohn's disease.

The J gene is TRBJ2-7, the V gene TRBV6-1; 7 bases line up with TRBD1. CDR1 and CDR2 from the germline V gene are MNHNS and SASEGT. Losses at the gene ends were 3 bases for V and 3 bases for J; bases not matched to a gene: 8. The CDR3 spans 15 residues. CDR3 loop: CASSESPGGIYEQYF. The CDR3 DNA reads as TGTGCCAGCAGTGAGTCCCCAGGGGGTATCTACGAGCAGTACTTC.

This sequence joins TRBV7-9 and TRBJ2-2, with 9 bases fitting TRBD1. The CDR3 totals 13 residues. Germline assignment: CDR1 SEHNR and CDR2 FQNEAQ (reference sequence). CDR3 sequence: CVGQGLRGGELFF. The CDR3 DNA follows: TGTGTTGGACAGGGGTTGAGAGGCGGGGAGCTGTTTTTT.

The V and J genes are TRBV29-1 and TRBJ2-3; TRBD2 agrees at 9 bases. V lost 7 bases to trimming and J lost 5 bases; unmatched junction nucleotides: 10. In germline, CDR1 is SQVTM, CDR2 ANQGSEA. This CDR3 has 14 amino acids. The CDR3 loop reads CSGGGVAGEDTQYF. CDR3 bases: TGCAGCGGCGGCGGGGTAGCGGGAGAAGATACGCAGTATTTT.

This clone occurred once. This chain connects TRBV4-2 to TRBJ1-2, with 8 bases identical to TRBD1. CDR1 LGHNA and CDR2 YNFKEQ come from the germline V gene. The V and J ends lost 2 bases and 5 bases, in that order; junction bases with no gene match: 16. The length of the CDR3 is 18 residues. The CDR3 protein is CASSQPKPGQGVGYGYTF. In nucleotides, the CDR3 is TGTGCCAGCAGCCAACCTAAACCAGGACAGGGAGTCGGGTATGGCTACACCTTC.

The rearrangement uses TRBV19 and TRBJ1-2, with TRBD1 matching 9 bases. The CDR3 runs to 15 residues. The junction had 11 bases not matched to a gene; V was cut back by 8 bases and J by 4 bases. Germline V gene sequence: CDR1 LNHDA, CDR2 SQIVND (reference sequence). The CDR3 DNA reads TGTGCCAGTGAAAAAGGGGGGGGACAGGGCTATGGCTACACCTTC. This gives the protein CASEKGGGQGYGYTF.

J is TRBJ2-1 and V is TRBV27, with TRBD2 matching 8 bases. V shed 1 base, J shed 5 bases, and the junction held 7 bases outside the gene matches. The V gene's germline CDR1 is MNHEY and CDR2 SMNVEV (reference sequence). The CDR3 consists of 16 residues. DNA for the CDR3: TGTGCCAGCAGTTTATTCGCGGGAGGTCAGAACAATGAGCAGTTCTTC. This encodes CASSLFAGGQNNEQFF.

The genes are TRBV2 and TRBJ1-2, with D possibly TRBD1 on 5 matching bases. Trimming took off 2 bases at V and 4 bases at J, with 14 bases between the two ends. CDR3 length: 15 amino acids. Germline assignment: CDR1 SNHLY and CDR2 FYNNEI. CDR3 in DNA: TGTGCCAGCAGTGAAATAGGGGAGGGGATCTATGGCTACACCTTC. This codes for CASSEIGEGIYGYTF.

The chain's CDR3 is CASSPQGQVSYNEQFF. In DNA, the CDR3 is TGTGCCAGCAGTCCCCAGGGACAGGTTTCCTACAATGAGCAGTTCTTC. The V gene is TRBV27, the J gene TRBJ2-1, with 8 bases fitting TRBD1. The CDR3 spans 16 residues. Trimming cost V 5 bases and J 1 base; bases outside gene matches: 7. Germline-derived CDR1 and CDR2 are MNHEY and SMNVEV (reference sequence).

The chain employs TRBV18 and TRBJ2-1; 11 bases are shared with TRBD2. From germline, CDR1 is KGHSH and CDR2 LQKENI. The length of the CDR3 is 14 residues. Trimming removed 1 base from V and 8 bases from J; junction bases left unmatched: 1. DNA of the CDR3: TGTGCCAGCTCACCACTAGCGGGAGGGGATGAGCAGTTCTTC. This gives the protein CASSPLAGGDEQFF.

The rearrangement joins TRBV29-1 to TRBJ2-7; TRBD1 matches at 7 bases. The trim removed 5 bases at V and 3 bases at J, leaving 1 base unmatched. Germline CDR1 reads SQVTM; CDR2 reads ANQGSEA. The CDR3 runs to 11 residues. Here the CDR3 reads CSVYRGYEQYF. DNA for the CDR3: TGCAGCGTTTACAGGGGCTACGAGCAGTACTTC.

This sequence joins TRBV9 and TRBJ1-1; D is perhaps TRBD1 (5 bases). Trimming stripped 0 bases from V and 3 bases from J, with 9 bases between. This CDR3 spans 14 amino acids. CDR1 is SGDLS and CDR2 is YYNGEE in the germline V gene. CDR3 residues: CASSVGQRDTEAFF. CDR3 nucleotides: TGTGCCAGCAGCGTAGGACAGCGGGACACTGAAGCTTTCTTT.

This clone has a single count. The V gene is TRBV5-1, the J gene TRBJ1-3, with TRBD1 as a possible D gene (6 bases). The CDR3 sequence is 17 residues long. Germline loops: CDR1 SGHRS, CDR2 YFSETQ. The V end lost 0 bases, the J end lost 0 bases, and 13 bases lay between the germline ends. The CDR3 loop reads CASSLEGVGGSGNTIYF. In DNA, the CDR3 is TGCGCCAGCAGCTTGGAAGGTGTAGGGGGCTCTGGAAACACCATATATTTT.

The V and J genes are TRBV7-6 and TRBJ2-5; 12 nucleotides match TRBD2. This CDR3 spans 16 amino acids. The germline V gene has CDR1 SGHVS and CDR2 FNYEAQ. V shed 5 bases and J 5 bases; nucleotides not matched to a gene: 9. CDR3: CASSLSLGTSGETQYF. CDR3 nucleotide sequence: TGTGCCAGCAGCCTCAGTTTAGGGACTAGCGGGGAGACCCAGTACTTC.

This chain connects TRBV6-1 to TRBJ1-1; tentatively, D is TRBD1 (6 bases). Germline V lookup: CDR1 MNHNS, CDR2 SASEGT. This CDR3 is built from 13 residues. V shed 6 bases and J shed 3 bases, with 11 bases lying between them. CDR3 sequence: CASRWGRDTEAFF. The DNA of the CDR3 is TGTGCCAGCAGGTGGGGGCGCGACACTGAAGCTTTCTTT.

The chain employs TRBV7-2 and TRBJ2-7; 7 bases are a match to TRBD2. Germline-derived CDR1 and CDR2 are SGHTA and FQGNSA. This CDR3 is built from 14 residues. Trimming at V came to 5 bases and at J to 4 bases, leaving 8 bases not matched to a gene. The CDR3 nucleotides are TGTGCCAGCAGCCTTTGGGAGGGGATTTACGAGCAGTACTTC. Its translation is CASSLWEGIYEQYF.

This chain connects TRBV6-6 to TRBJ1-4; D is ambiguous. From germline, CDR1 is MNHNY and CDR2 SVGAGI (reference sequence). V was shortened by 0 bases and J by 5 bases, with 10 bases between the two germline ends. The CDR3 extends over 15 amino acids. In DNA, the CDR3 is TGTGCCAGCAGTTACTCACGGGGTATGAATGAAAAACTGTTTTTT. Protein: CASSYSRGMNEKLFF.

This rearrangement joins TRBV28 to TRBJ1-5; TRBD1 aligns across 7 bases. Losses at the gene ends were 8 bases for V and 3 bases for J; bases not matched to a gene: 4. The CDR3 has 13 residues. Germline values: CDR1 MDHEN, CDR2 SYDVKM. The CDR3 loop is CASRGQVNQPQHF. CDR3 in DNA: TGTGCCAGCCGAGGACAGGTCAATCAGCCCCAGCATTTT.

The chain carries TRBV7-8 and TRBJ2-7, with D possibly TRBD1 on 6 matching bases. The V gene lost 4 bases and the J gene lost 7 bases, with 20 bases spanning the gap. The germline V gene has CDR1 SGHVS and CDR2 FQNEAQ. This CDR3 region has 15 residues. Here the CDR3 reads CASSSSTGLKEEQYF. CDR3 nucleotides: TGTGCCAGCAGCTCTTCGACAGGACTCAAGGAAGAGCAGTACTTC.

This clone has just one count. V is TRBV29-1 and J is TRBJ2-7; 11 bases are a match to TRBD2. The CDR3 has 14 residues. Germline lookup yields CDR1 SQVTM and CDR2 ANQGSEA. J gave up 6 bases and V 6 bases, and 10 bases lay outside the gene matches. In nucleotides, the CDR3 is TGCAGCGTCGCCAATAGCGGGAGGGAGGCCGAGCAGTACTTC. Residues: CSVANSGREAEQYF.